One and the same sample provided the 9 T cell receptor beta chains below, sequenced in a study of T-cell memory formation after mild COVID-19. TCRdb re-analysed the 5' RACE reads in MiXCR, keeping a single row per CDR3 protein. The data show 250,000 to 300,000 distinct CDR3 sequences, roughly 17% seen once. Sequencing was performed on PBMCs or a T cell subset sorted from them (not recorded which). The receptors were sampled from a man aged 18 to 30 who had mild COVID-19 (a few samples of this study predate the infection). Cell type and time point are not known.

The genes are TRBV4-3 and TRBJ1-1, with D perhaps matching TRBD1 (6 bases). CDR3 length equals 15 residues. Trimming removed 0 bases from V and 0 bases from J, with 8 bases in between. Germline CDR1 LGHNA, CDR2 YSLEER. This CDR3 is CASSQEQGMNTEAFF. The CDR3 DNA sequence: TGCGCCAGCAGCCAAGAACAGGGAATGAACACTGAAGCTTTCTTT.

This clonotype was detected many times. The chain carries TRBV20-1 and TRBJ2-5; D is undetermined. The germline V and J ends were trimmed by 5 bases and 2 bases, with 12 bases remaining between them. Looked up from germline, CDR1 is DFQATT and CDR2 is SNEGSKA (reference sequence). The length of the CDR3 is 13 residues. CDR3 in amino acids: CSAALSGQETQYF. The CDR3 DNA follows: TGCAGTGCTGCGCTGAGTGGTCAAGAGACCCAGTACTTC.

This chain links TRBV5-1 with TRBJ1-2, with TRBD1 matching over 8 bases. This CDR3 has 16 amino acids. The germline CDR1 and CDR2 sequences are SGHRS and YFSETQ. With V trimmed by 3 bases and J by 6 bases, 13 bases remained unmatched. This CDR3 is CASSSSLYAGGNGYTF. DNA for the CDR3: TGCGCCAGCAGCTCGTCTTTATACGCAGGGGGCAATGGCTACACCTTC.

The chain couples TRBV7-2 to TRBJ2-5; tentative D call: TRBD1 (5 bases). Germline V gene sequence: CDR1 SGHTA, CDR2 FQGNSA. Trimming stripped 8 bases from V and 5 bases from J, with 12 bases between. This CDR3 is 12 amino acids long. CDR3 in DNA: TGTGCCAGCGAAAGGGGAATGGAGACCCAGTACTTC. Translated, it gives CASERGMETQYF.

The chain uses TRBV28 and TRBJ2-3, with D possibly TRBD1 on 6 matching bases. Trimming left V 1 base short and J 4 bases short, with 9 bases between. Germline V gives CDR1 MDHEN, CDR2 SYDVKM. The CDR3 has 14 residues. In nucleotides, the CDR3 is TGTGCCAGCAGTTTATCACAGGGCTCAGATACGCAGTATTTT. Protein sequence: CASSLSQGSDTQYF.

V and J are TRBV19 and TRBJ1-1; D gene uncertain. The CDR3 is 13 amino acids. V was clipped by 5 bases and J by 1 base, with 8 bases between them. The V gene's germline CDR1 is LNHDA and CDR2 SQIVND (reference sequence). CDR3: CASSVGENTEAFF. The CDR3 DNA reads TGTGCCAGTAGTGTTGGTGAGAACACTGAAGCTTTCTTT.

This clonotype was found a few times. This sequence joins TRBV9 and TRBJ2-5, with D maybe TRBD2 (6 bases). Germline CDR1 and CDR2: SGDLS and YYNGEE. The CDR3 spans 16 residues. Trimming cost V 0 bases and J 5 bases, with 17 bases left between them. The CDR3 is CASSVGGGGSGETQYF. The CDR3, as DNA: TGTGCCAGCAGCGTAGGGGGAGGAGGGTCCGGTGAGACCCAGTACTTC.

This clonotype showed up just a few times. The chain couples TRBV14 to TRBJ2-5; maybe TRBD2 (5 bases). This CDR3 region has 13 residues. Germline V gives CDR1 SGHDN, CDR2 FVKESK. Trimming removed 2 bases from V and 5 bases from J, with 9 bases in between. Written as DNA, the CDR3 is TGTGCCAGCAGCCAACAAATAGCGGAGACCCAGTACTTC. This codes for CASSQQIAETQYF.

This clonotype was counted a few times. The chain employs TRBV15 and TRBJ1-4; no clear D gene. Deletions cut 0 bases from V and 8 bases from J, with 4 bases between. The CDR3 consists of 12 residues. CDR1 is LNHNV and CDR2 is YYDKDF in the germline V gene (reference sequence). The chain's CDR3 is CATSRDVEKLFF. The CDR3 DNA follows: TGTGCCACCAGCAGAGATGTCGAAAAACTGTTTTTT. The whole variable domain, filled in from reference TRBV15 and TRBJ1-4, reads DAMVIQNPRYQVTQFGKPVTLSCSQTLNHNVMYWYQQKSSQAPKLLFHYYDKDFNNEADTPDNFQSRRPNTSFCFLDIRSPGLGDTAMYLCATSRDVEKLFFGSGTQLSVL.